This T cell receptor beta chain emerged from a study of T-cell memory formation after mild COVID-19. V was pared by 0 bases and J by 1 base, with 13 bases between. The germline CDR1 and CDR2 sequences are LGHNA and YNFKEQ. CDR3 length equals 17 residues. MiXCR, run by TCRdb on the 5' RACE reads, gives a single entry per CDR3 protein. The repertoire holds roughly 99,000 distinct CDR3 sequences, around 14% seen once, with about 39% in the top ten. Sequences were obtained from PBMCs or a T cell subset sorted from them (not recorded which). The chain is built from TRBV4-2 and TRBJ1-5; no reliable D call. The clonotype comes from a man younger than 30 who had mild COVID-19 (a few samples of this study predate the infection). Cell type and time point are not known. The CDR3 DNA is TGTGCCAGCAGCCAAGATCTTAATGGTATGAGCAATCAGCCCCAGCATTTT. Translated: CASSQDLNGMSNQPQHF.